Below, one TCR beta chain is given with its context. The data belong to a study of blood T cell repertoires in COVID-19. Study details: The cDNA or gDNA used as material had been derived from T cells, B-cell-depleted T cells, or PBMCs.

Produced via immunoSEQ multiplex PCR; TCRdb's table is partial and in-frame only. The sample includes 150,000 to 200,000 clones, roughly four fifths seen only once; the top ten take roughly 11%. Trimming cost V 4 bases and J 7 bases, with 17 bases left between them. The length of the CDR3 is 15 residues. Germline CDR1 reads SNHLY; CDR2 reads FYNNEI. The receptor's source is a human donor in a cohort sampled during active COVID-19. The chain uses TRBV2 and TRBJ1-5; tentative D call: TRBD1 (5 bases). The sequencing input was peripheral blood. CDR3 DNA: TGTGCCAGCAGTGGGAGGGGTCCGGGAGGGCAGCCCCAGCATTTT. Protein product: CASSGRGPGGQPQHF.